Sequencing of this T cell receptor beta chain was carried out in a study of regulatory T cells in long-lasting Graves disease. Findings and limits, study-wide: The persistent group shared around 2,600 public clonotypes, more than the 950 to 1,000 shared by new patients.

At least ten counts were recorded for this clonotype. As yet, its antigen is unknown. The TCR beta library used iRepertoire HTBI primers with Arm-PCR amplification of CDR3. TCRdb reprocessed the multiplex PCR reads with MiXCR, giving one entry per CDR3 protein. The table lists around 400,000 distinct CDR3 sequences, 15% of them singletons. Time point meaning: newly diagnosed GD, antithyroid drugs for less than 3 months. Preparation of the TCR library used RNA extracted from PBMCs. The data also belong to a second study, concerning T cells in Graves' hyperthyroidism and ophthalmopathy. Per that paper: Exclusion criteria comprised uncontrolled infection, other autoimmune disease, pregnancy or lactation.

The source material was peripheral blood mononuclear cells (PBMCs), sampled at new diagnosis, from a patient treated with antithyroid drugs. The TCR comes from a woman in her forties with Graves disease.

CDR3 region: CASRLSQGTEQFF. In DNA, the CDR3 is TGTGCCAGCAGGTTGTCACAGGGGACTGAGCAGTTCTTC. The J gene is TRBJ2-1, the V gene TRBV12-3 or TRBV12-4, with 7 bases fitting TRBD1. The CDR3 consists of 13 residues. The V segment lost 6 bases and the J segment 9 bases; nucleotides outside the gene matches: 8.